This T cell receptor beta chain was sequenced during a study of cytomegalovirus exposure and HLA in healthy donors. On the study more broadly: Earlier, fewer than 130 million unique TCR beta sequences were recovered from around 180 million T cells by an analysis.

Regarding the study as a whole: Several of the most significant clusters appeared linked to common viral pathogens, based on a later analysis. Most TCR sequences showed up rarely, but some public TCRs showed up in many donors. HLA-A and HLA-B allele assignments for most subjects were reportedly predicted accurately using TCR beta sequences.

The PCR used 60 Vbeta and 13 Jbeta primers. The method was immunoSEQ multiplex PCR; TCRdb's version includes in-frame clones alone and lacks a portion of them. Among about 55,000 clones, approximately 71% were seen once, and the ten largest hold 30% to 35%. Details on this clone: Antigen specificity is unknown.

The V end lost 2 bases, the J end lost 3 bases, and 12 bases lay between the germline ends. The CDR3 has 14 amino acids. CDR1 is SGHTS, CDR2 YDEGEE, per germline. Material: PBMCs. This receptor was obtained from a man between 40 and 49 years old in good health and CMV-seropositive. V is TRBV5-8 and J is TRBJ2-7; tentative D call: TRBD1 (6 bases). This CDR3 reads CASSFLDSVYEQYF. The CDR3 DNA is TGTGCCAGCAGCTTCTTGGACAGCGTCTACGAGCAGTACTTC.